A single sample is the source of the 21 T cell receptor beta chains below, sequenced in a study of T cell repertoires in cytomegalovirus infection. TCRdb recomputed calls from the reads with MiXCR, one row per CDR3 protein. The sample consists of around 430,000 distinct CDR3 sequences, about 44% of them appearing once. Antigen specificity for these receptors is unknown. The starting material was cultured PBMCs, obtained from culture after CMV antigen stimulation. These receptors all come from a human donor in good health (CMV status not recorded). Some clones in this sample may be carry-over from other donors' samples.

This clonotype was counted between two and nine times. CDR3 nucleotides: TGTGCCAGCAGCTTTTACGGAGCGCGCGAGCAGTACTTC. Residues: CASSFYGAREQYF. The V gene is TRBV12-3 or TRBV12-4, the J gene TRBJ2-7, with D uncertain. Trimming removed 6 bases from V and 6 bases from J, with 15 bases in between. CDR3 length equals 13 residues.

This clonotype occurred a few times. The J gene is TRBJ1-4, the V gene TRBV7-2; 9 nucleotides agree with TRBD1. J lost 12 bases, V lost 1 base, and 9 bases had no gene match. Germline V lookup: CDR1 SGHTA, CDR2 FQGNSA. CDR3 length: 15 amino acids. CDR3 amino acids: CASSLEGQGKSELFF. Written as DNA, the CDR3 is TGTGCCAGCAGCTTAGAGGGACAGGGTAAATCGGAACTGTTTTTT.

This sequence joins TRBV7-6 and TRBJ2-3, with 8 bases that match TRBD2. There are 15 residues in the CDR3. Germline V lookup: CDR1 SGHVS, CDR2 FNYEAQ. V shed 5 bases, J shed 3 bases, and the junction held 7 bases outside the gene matches. CDR3 amino acids: CASSPKREPTDTQYF. In DNA, the CDR3 is TGTGCCAGCAGCCCAAAGCGGGAGCCTACAGATACGCAGTATTTT.

The chain links TRBV2 to TRBJ2-7; no firm D call. Per germline, CDR1 SNHLY and CDR2 FYNNEI. The CDR3 sequence is 17 residues long. The V and J ends lost 4 bases and 1 base respectively, with 20 bases between them. The CDR3 loop reads CASSGTVESMGSYEQYF. As DNA, the CDR3 is TGTGCCAGCAGTGGGACCGTTGAGAGCATGGGTTCCTACGAGCAGTACTTC.

This clonotype appeared a few times. The J gene is TRBJ2-1, the V gene TRBV6-1; D may be TRBD1 or TRBD2 (6 bases each). The V and J ends lost 2 bases and 10 bases respectively, with 21 bases between them. CDR1 MNHNS and CDR2 SASEGT come from the germline V gene. The CDR3 totals 16 residues. The CDR3 nucleotides read TGTGCCAGCAGTGAACCCCTAGGAGGGGGATATGGGGAGCAGTTCTTC. Translation: CASSEPLGGGYGEQFF.

V and J are TRBV7-2 and TRBJ2-3; either TRBD1 or TRBD2 may supply D (5 bases each). The CDR3 is made up of 14 amino acids. Trimming took off 0 bases at V and 4 bases at J, with 8 bases between the two ends. Germline V lookup: CDR1 SGHTA, CDR2 FQGNSA. The CDR3 DNA sequence: TGTGCCAGCAGCTTAGCGTGGGGACCAGATACGCAGTATTTT. It is translated as CASSLAWGPDTQYF.

This sequence joins TRBV6-1 and TRBJ2-1, with TRBD2 identical over 8 bases. The CDR3 loop spans 15 amino acids. Germline values: CDR1 MNHNS, CDR2 SASEGT. V trimming: 5 bases; J trimming: 9 bases; junction bases outside the gene matches: 12. CDR3 sequence: CASSPFPREGGEQFF. CDR3 bases: TGTGCCAGCAGTCCTTTCCCCCGGGAGGGAGGTGAGCAGTTCTTC.

This chain uses TRBV11-2 with TRBJ1-1; 7 nucleotides match TRBD1. The CDR3 length is 15 residues. Losses at the gene ends were 2 bases for V and 4 bases for J; bases not matched to a gene: 7. Germline lookup yields CDR1 SGHAT and CDR2 FQNNGV. The DNA for the CDR3 is TGTGCCAGCAGCTTACCGACAGGGCTAGGCACTGAAGCTTTCTTT. This encodes CASSLPTGLGTEAFF.

The V gene is TRBV20-1, the J gene TRBJ2-3; D might be TRBD1 or TRBD2, each matching 6 bases. V lost 4 bases and J lost 4, with 12 bases in between. Germline V gene sequence: CDR1 DFQATT, CDR2 SNEGSKA (reference sequence). The CDR3 sequence is 13 residues long. The CDR3: CSATEGGSDTQYF. CDR3 sequence (DNA): TGCAGTGCTACGGAGGGGGGCTCAGATACGCAGTATTTT.

The rearrangement joins TRBV10-3 to TRBJ2-1; 10 nucleotides line up with TRBD2. Germline V gene sequence: CDR1 ENHRY, CDR2 SYGVKD. The J segment lost 8 bases and the V segment lost 4 bases, leaving 5 bases of the junction unmatched. The CDR3 spans 14 residues. The CDR3 sequence is CAISASGGAYEQFF. As DNA, the CDR3 is TGTGCCATCAGTGCGAGCGGGGGGGCGTATGAGCAGTTCTTC.

This clonotype showed up just a few times. The chain uses TRBV7-9 and TRBJ2-1; D remains unclear. Per the germline V gene, CDR1 is SEHNR and CDR2 is FQNEAQ (reference sequence). Trimming cost V 5 bases and J 3 bases, with 11 bases left between them. The CDR3 runs 14 residues. For the CDR3, the DNA is TGTGCCAGCAGCGGGATCCCCTTCTACAATGAGCAGTTCTTC. It translates to CASSGIPFYNEQFF.

V and J are TRBV7-8 and TRBJ2-1; 10 bases match TRBD2. The V segment lost 3 bases and the J segment 4 bases; nucleotides outside the gene matches: 6. CDR3 size: 16 residues. Germline CDR1 is SGHVS and CDR2 is FQNEAQ. The chain's CDR3 is CASSLHIAGGYNEQFF. CDR3 coding DNA: TGTGCCAGCAGCTTGCATATAGCGGGGGGATACAATGAGCAGTTCTTC.

The chain is built from TRBV7-2 and TRBJ1-2, with D hard to call. The germline V gene encodes CDR1 SGHTA and CDR2 FQGNSA. The CDR3 spans 16 residues. The V end was cut by 5 bases, the J end by 7 bases, with 23 bases between. CDR3 DNA: TGTGCCAGCAGCCAACGGTTGGGGAAGGGTGTGGCTGGCTACACCTTC. Protein sequence: CASSQRLGKGVAGYTF. Full variable domain (outside the CDR3, taken from reference TRBV7-2 and TRBJ1-2): GAGVSQSPSNKVTEKGKDVELRCDPISGHTALYWYRQSLGQGLEFLIYFQGNSAPDKSGLPSDRFSAERTGGSVSTLTIQRTQQEDSAVYLCASSQRLGKGVAGYTFGSGTRLTVV.

The genes are TRBV5-4 and TRBJ2-2; a weak D match, TRBD2 (6 bases). V was shortened by 3 bases and J by 6 bases, with 21 bases between the two germline ends. The CDR3 extends over 17 amino acids. Per germline, CDR1 SGHNT and CDR2 YYREEE (reference sequence). The CDR3 loop reads CASSYDLTSSGAGELFF. The CDR3 bases are TGTGCCAGCAGCTACGACCTCACTAGCTCCGGCGCCGGGGAGCTGTTTTTT.

The count of this clonotype is one. This sequence joins TRBV12-3 or TRBV12-4 and TRBJ1-1, with unresolved D. The V end lost 6 bases, the J end lost 1 base, and 15 bases lay between the germline ends. This CDR3 is 15 amino acids long. The CDR3 protein is CASSRAGHGNTEAFF. The CDR3 nucleotides read TGTGCCAGCAGCCGCGCAGGTCACGGGAACACTGAAGCTTTCTTT.

This chain links TRBV4-1 with TRBJ2-3, with TRBD2 identical over 8 bases. Per germline, CDR1 MGHRA and CDR2 YSYEKL. This CDR3 spans 16 amino acids. The junction had 9 bases not matched to a gene; V was cut back by 2 bases and J by 5 bases. The CDR3 DNA is TGCGCCAGCAGCCAACTCGGAGCGGGAGTTCGAGATACGCAGTATTTT. Protein: CASSQLGAGVRDTQYF.

This chain uses TRBV5-4 with TRBJ1-5; tentative D call: TRBD1 (6 bases). CDR1 SGHNT and CDR2 YYREEE come from the germline V gene (reference sequence). The ends were cut back, 2 bases at V and 0 bases at J, with 12 bases in the middle. The CDR3 is made up of 16 amino acids. The CDR3 is CASSFGQLPSNQPQHF. The CDR3 DNA sequence: TGTGCCAGCAGCTTCGGACAGCTTCCTAGCAATCAGCCCCAGCATTTT.

V and J are TRBV7-6 and TRBJ2-7; D assignment may be TRBD1 or TRBD2 (5 bases each). Germline CDR1 reads SGHVS; CDR2 reads FNYEAQ. Trimming removed 4 bases at V and 0 bases at J, with 13 bases between. This CDR3 is 15 amino acids long. The CDR3 sequence is CASSSLRDGSYEQYF. CDR3 bases: TGTGCCAGCAGCTCGCTCCGGGACGGCTCCTACGAGCAGTACTTC.

The rearrangement uses TRBV2 and TRBJ2-1; tentative D call: TRBD2 (5 bases). Germline CDR1 and CDR2: SNHLY and FYNNEI. Trimming removed 8 bases from V and 7 bases from J, with 24 bases in between. The CDR3 loop spans 16 amino acids. In DNA, the CDR3 is TGTGCCAGCGTGGCCACTTCGGAAACGGGGTTGAATGAGCAGTTCTTC. Translation gives CASVATSETGLNEQFF.

This clonotype was counted many times. The chain joins TRBV7-2 to TRBJ2-2, with D uncertain. The germline gives CDR1 SGHTA, CDR2 FQGNSA. CDR3 length equals 16 residues. V lost 6 bases and J lost 3, with 17 bases in between. The CDR3 spells CASRDRDQVDTGELFF. CDR3 in DNA: TGTGCCAGCAGGGACCGAGACCAAGTCGACACCGGGGAGCTGTTTTTT.

This clonotype turned up a few times. This chain connects TRBV4-1 to TRBJ2-1; a possible D gene is TRBD1 (6 bases). V dropped 1 base and J dropped 1 base, with 11 bases sitting between them. CDR1 and CDR2 from the germline V gene are MGHRA and YSYEKL. There are 16 residues in the CDR3. CDR3 sequence: CASSQGQALSYNEQFF. In nucleotides, the CDR3 is TGCGCCAGCAGCCAAGGACAGGCCCTTTCCTACAATGAGCAGTTCTTC.